Below are 8 T cell receptor beta chains sequenced from a single sample in a study of shared clonotypes between healthy human individuals. Clones were sequenced by immunoSEQ multiplex PCR, and TCRdb holds only the in-frame ones, with some missing. This sample has some 1.4 million clones, with around 95% found just once. The sample was naive CD4+ T cells sorted from blood. This sample's subset: CD45RA+ positively selected. All receptors derive from a man younger than 45 in good health.

The J gene is TRBJ2-1, the V gene TRBV20-1; TRBD2 is a possible D gene (5 bases). Trimming removed 7 bases at V and 15 bases at J, with 19 bases between. Germline V lookup: CDR1 DFQATT, CDR2 SNEGSKA (reference sequence). There are 11 residues in the CDR3. This CDR3 is CSGAGGTPVFF. The CDR3 DNA follows: TGCAGTGGGGCAGGAGGCACCCCAGTGTTCTTC.

The CDR3 sequence is CASSSETSGPYNEQFF. The CDR3 nucleotides are TGTGCCAGCAGCTCAGAGACTAGCGGGCCCTACAATGAGCAGTTCTTC. This sequence joins TRBV11-3 and TRBJ2-1; 10 nucleotides align to TRBD2. The CDR3 extends over 16 amino acids. The J segment lost 2 bases and the V segment lost 4 bases, leaving 5 bases of the junction unmatched. In germline, CDR1 is SGHNT, CDR2 YENEEA.

The chain carries TRBV7-2 and TRBJ1-1, with unresolved D. Per the germline V gene, CDR1 is SGHTA and CDR2 is FQGNSA. The CDR3 has 13 amino acids. Trimming pared 4 bases from V and 8 bases from J, leaving 14 bases between. Written as DNA, the CDR3 is TGTGCCAGCAGCTCCCACGGCCGCCCCGAAGCTTTCTTT. This gives the protein CASSSHGRPEAFF. The variable domain in full, with the rest retrieved from reference TRBV7-2 and TRBJ1-1, is GAGVSQSPSNKVTEKGKDVELRCDPISGHTALYWYRQSLGQGLEFLIYFQGNSAPDKSGLPSDRFSAERTGGSVSTLTIQRTQQEDSAVYLCASSSHGRPEAFFGQGTRLTVV.

The chain employs TRBV28 and TRBJ1-2, with D perhaps matching TRBD1 (5 bases). Per germline, CDR1 MDHEN and CDR2 SYDVKM. The CDR3 loop spans 14 amino acids. V lost 7 bases, J lost 7 bases, and 19 bases lay in between. This CDR3 reads CASTTTGRASGYTF. The CDR3 region has the DNA TGTGCCAGCACCACGACCGGCAGGGCGTCTGGCTACACCTTC.

The V call is TRBV10-1, the J call TRBJ2-3; TRBD2 aligns across 7 bases. Germline loops: CDR1 WNHNN, CDR2 SYGVQD (reference sequence). The CDR3 has 18 residues. After removal of 0 bases from V and 1 base from J, the junction contained 10 bases not matched to a gene. CDR3 sequence (DNA): TGCGCCAGCAGTGAGTCGACGGGAGGCCCTGAGGGCACAGATACGCAGTATTTT. Amino acids: CASSESTGGPEGTDTQYF.

The V gene is TRBV5-1, the J gene TRBJ2-7; D is uncertain. The germline gives CDR1 SGHRS, CDR2 YFSETQ. Trimming cost V 4 bases and J 0 bases, with 20 bases left between them. The CDR3 has 17 amino acids. CDR3 coding DNA: TGCGCCAGCAGCACGTCCCTTTCGGATCCAAGCTCCTACGAGCAGTACTTC. Its protein product is CASSTSLSDPSSYEQYF.

The chain combines TRBV5-1 with TRBJ2-7; D remains ambiguous. Trimming cost V 1 base and J 2 bases, with 16 bases left between them. Germline V gives CDR1 SGHRS, CDR2 YFSETQ. The CDR3 extends over 16 amino acids. The DNA of the CDR3 is TGCGCCAGCAGCTTGTCAAGCCATCGAAGAACCTACGAGCAGTACTTC. As protein: CASSLSSHRRTYEQYF.

As to this clone: The junction differs from germline at one of its ends, possibly a read error. The CDR3 here is CASSLSGTSETQYF. In DNA form, the CDR3 reads TGTGCCAGCAGTCTATCCGGGACCTCAGAGACCCAGTACTTC. The V call is TRBV27, the J call TRBJ2-5; possibly TRBD1 or TRBD2 for D (5 bases each). The CDR3 covers 14 residues. Germline values: CDR1 MNHEY, CDR2 SMNVEV (reference sequence).